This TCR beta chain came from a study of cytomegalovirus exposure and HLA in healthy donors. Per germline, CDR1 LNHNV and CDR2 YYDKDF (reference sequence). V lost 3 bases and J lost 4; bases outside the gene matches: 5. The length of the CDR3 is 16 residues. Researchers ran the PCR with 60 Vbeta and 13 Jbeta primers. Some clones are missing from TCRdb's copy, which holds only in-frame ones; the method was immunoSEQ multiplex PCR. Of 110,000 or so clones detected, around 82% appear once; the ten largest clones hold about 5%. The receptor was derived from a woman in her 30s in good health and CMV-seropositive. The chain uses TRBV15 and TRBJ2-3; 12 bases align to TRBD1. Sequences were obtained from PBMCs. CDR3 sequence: CATSRGTGGFADTQYF. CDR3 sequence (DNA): TGTGCCACCAGCAGGGGGACAGGGGGCTTCGCAGATACGCAGTATTTT.